A selection of T cell receptor beta chains follows, all from one sample in a study of blood T cell repertoires in COVID-19. Clones were sequenced by immunoSEQ multiplex PCR, and TCRdb holds only the in-frame ones, with some missing. The sample holds over 200,000 clones, 84% seen once. Sequencing input: peripheral blood. Receptors were obtained from a woman aged 50 to 65 with active or convalescent COVID-19. CDR3s include the opening cysteine and the closing phenylalanine or tryptophan. D genes are given only for firm matches. Size is stated for part of the rows, as once, few or many counts, or as a class when the clone is expanded.

CDR3	DNA	V	D	size	length	J
CASSLFVGGQPQHF	TGTGCCAGCAGTTTATTTGTGGGCGGGCAGCCCCAGCATTTT	TRBV27	NA	once	14	TRBJ1-5
CASSQDMGQVNSPLHF	TGTGCCAGCAGCCAAGATATGGGACAGGTTAATTCACCCCTCCACTTT	TRBV14	TRBD1	once	16	TRBJ1-6
CASSFQGGANYGYTF	TGTGCCAGCAGTTTTCAGGGAGGAGCTAACTATGGCTACACCTTC	TRBV6-5	NA	NA	15	TRBJ1-2
CASSWDSYGYTF	TGTGCCAGCAGTTGGGACAGCTATGGCTACACCTTC	TRBV12-3/TRBV12-4	TRBD1	NA	12	TRBJ1-2
CASSVGGQVRRNTEAFF	TGTGCCAGCAGCGTAGGGGGACAGGTCAGGAGGAACACTGAAGCTTTCTTT	TRBV9	TRBD1	once	17	TRBJ1-1
CATSGAGYLTDTQYF	TGTGCCACCAGTGGGGCAGGGTATCTCACAGATACGCAGTATTTT	TRBV24-1	NA	NA	15	TRBJ2-3
CATSSGTVYNEQFF	TGTGCCACCAGCAGTGGGACAGTTTACAATGAGCAGTTCTTC	TRBV15	TRBD1	NA	14	TRBJ2-1
CASSPPGGSYEQYF	TGTGCCAGCAGTCCCCCGGGGGGTTCCTACGAGCAGTACTTC	TRBV28	TRBD2	NA	14	TRBJ2-7
CATSDFSGTSQETQYF	TGTGCCACCAGTGATTTCTCGGGTACTTCCCAAGAGACCCAGTACTTC	TRBV24-1	NA	NA	16	TRBJ2-5
CASSIRGTDNSPLHF	TGTGCCAGTAGTATACGGGGGACGGATAATTCACCCCTCCACTTT	TRBV19	NA	NA	15	TRBJ1-6
CASSEASGVSDTQYF	TGTGCCAGCAGTGAAGCTAGCGGGGTCTCAGATACGCAGTATTTT	TRBV6-1	TRBD2	NA	15	TRBJ2-3
CASSHDRGSYEQYF	TGTGCCAGCTCCCACGACAGGGGATCCTACGAGCAGTACTTC	TRBV18	TRBD1	NA	14	TRBJ2-7
CASSTGHSNEKLFF	TGTGCCAGCAGTACGGGACATTCTAATGAAAAACTGTTTTTT	TRBV28	NA	few	14	TRBJ1-4
CASSYPQWGGNYNEQFF	TGTGCCAGCAGTTACCCCCAATGGGGGGGTAATTACAATGAGCAGTTCTTC	TRBV6-2/TRBV6-3	TRBD2	NA	17	TRBJ2-1
CASSSQGQGYEQYF	TGTGCCAGCAGTTCTCAAGGACAGGGGTACGAGCAGTACTTC	TRBV6-5	TRBD1	NA	14	TRBJ2-7
CASSWGLAGPVGTDTQYF	TGTGCCAGCAGTTGGGGACTAGCGGGGCCCGTTGGCACAGATACGCAGTATTTT	TRBV6-2/TRBV6-3	TRBD2	NA	18	TRBJ2-3
CASSESGRDRNSPLHF	TGCGCCAGCAGTGAGTCGGGTAGGGACAGAAATTCACCCCTCCACTTT	TRBV10-2	TRBD1	NA	16	TRBJ1-6
CASKHSGGFLETQYF	TGTGCCAGCAAACACTCAGGGGGCTTTTTGGAGACCCAGTACTTC	TRBV7-4	TRBD1	NA	15	TRBJ2-5
CASSLIGSSLSGELFF	TGCGCCAGCAGCTTGATCGGGAGTAGTTTATCCGGGGAGCTGTTTTTT	TRBV5-1	NA	NA	16	TRBJ2-2
CASSLRGTDHNEQFF	TGTGCCAGCAGCTTACGTGGGACAGACCACAATGAGCAGTTCTTC	TRBV11-3	TRBD1	NA	15	TRBJ2-1
CATNGEGGGHYGYTF	TGTGCCACCAACGGGGAGGGCGGGGGTCACTATGGCTACACCTTC	TRBV28	NA	NA	15	TRBJ1-2
CASSVRRDRAPETQYF	TGTGCCAGCAGCGTAAGACGGGACAGGGCCCCCGAGACCCAGTACTTC	TRBV9	TRBD1	NA	16	TRBJ2-5
CASSLAGQGGSPLHF	TGTGCCAGCAGTCTCGCCGGACAGGGGGGTTCACCCCTCCACTTT	TRBV28	TRBD1	NA	15	TRBJ1-6
CASSDGQGNSPLHF	TGTGCCAGCAGTGACGGACAGGGGAATTCACCCCTCCACTTT	TRBV6-4	TRBD1	NA	14	TRBJ1-6
CAIRGQMTDTQYF	TGTGCCATCAGGGGACAGATGACAGATACGCAGTATTTT	TRBV10-3	TRBD1	NA	13	TRBJ2-3
CASSGGTGAETQYF	TGTGCCAGCAGCGGGGGGACAGGGGCGGAGACCCAGTACTTC	TRBV11-2	TRBD1	NA	14	TRBJ2-5
CASRSAGPGGVFF	TGTGCCAGCCGGAGTGCAGGGCCGGGGGGAGTCTTCTTT	TRBV9	NA	NA	13	TRBJ1-1
CASSPISGGSGANVLTF	TGTGCCAGCTCACCGATTTCAGGGGGCAGTGGGGCCAACGTCCTGACTTTC	TRBV18	TRBD1	NA	17	TRBJ2-6
CASSPLLSTDTQYF	TGTGCCAGCTCCCCTTTACTTAGCACAGATACGCAGTATTTT	TRBV18	NA	NA	14	TRBJ2-3
CASSIPGFGTEAFF	TGTGCCAGTAGTATCCCAGGGTTTGGTACTGAAGCTTTCTTT	TRBV19	NA	NA	14	TRBJ1-1
CASSANEGDEQFF	TGTGCCAGCAGTGCAAACGAAGGGGATGAGCAGTTCTTC	TRBV27	NA	NA	13	TRBJ2-1
CASSLGTDSPLHF	TGCGCCAGCAGCTTGGGGACAGATTCACCCCTCCACTTT	TRBV5-1	NA	NA	13	TRBJ1-6
CASRPFSDGPGKLFF	TGTGCCAGCAGGCCCTTTTCGGACGGCCCAGGGAAACTGTTTTTT	TRBV5-4	NA	NA	15	TRBJ1-4
CASSWTGTDRNYYGYTF	TGCGCCAGCAGCTGGACCGGGACAGACCGAAATTACTATGGCTACACCTTC	TRBV5-1	TRBD1	NA	17	TRBJ1-2
CASSPSFNWDYSTSYEQYF	TGCGCCAGCAGCCCTAGCTTTAATTGGGACTACAGTACCTCCTACGAGCAGTACTTC	TRBV5-1	TRBD2	NA	19	TRBJ2-7
CASSAPGLAGEAYEQFF	TGTGCCAGCAGTGCCCCCGGACTAGCGGGAGAAGCGTATGAGCAGTTCTTC	TRBV2	TRBD2	NA	17	TRBJ2-1
CASSIDLGGWRTQYF	TGTGCCAGTAGTATAGATCTTGGGGGCTGGAGGACCCAGTACTTC	TRBV19	NA	NA	15	TRBJ2-5
CASSLWQISSGANVLTF	TGTGCCAGCAGCTTGTGGCAAATATCCTCTGGGGCCAACGTCCTGACTTTC	TRBV5-4	NA	NA	17	TRBJ2-6
CASSWTGLAKNIQYF	TGTGCCAGCAGTTGGACAGGGCTAGCCAAAAACATTCAGTACTTC	TRBV28	TRBD1	NA	15	TRBJ2-4
CATLRGGYGYTF	TGTGCCACCCTGCGGGGGGGCTATGGCTACACCTTC	TRBV28	NA	NA	12	TRBJ1-2
CASSKPGQLFGYTF	TGTGCCAGTAGTAAACCGGGACAGCTTTTTGGCTACACCTTC	TRBV19	TRBD1	NA	14	TRBJ1-2
CASSFGQGANTEAFF	TGTGCCAGCAGCTTCGGACAGGGCGCGAACACTGAAGCTTTCTTT	TRBV7-6	TRBD1	NA	15	TRBJ1-1
CASTRGSFGETQYF	TGTGCCAGCACCAGGGGCTCCTTCGGAGAGACCCAGTACTTC	TRBV3-1/TRBV3-2	NA	NA	14	TRBJ2-5
CASSLAEGPSYEQYF	TGTGCCAGCTCCCTCGCGGAGGGCCCCTCCTACGAGCAGTACTTC	TRBV18	NA	few	15	TRBJ2-7
CASSPNRETQYF	TGTGCCAGCTCACCGAATAGAGAGACCCAGTACTTC	TRBV18	NA	NA	12	TRBJ2-5
CASGSERQDNSPLHF	TGTGCCAGCGGGTCAGAGAGACAGGATAATTCACCCCTCCACTTT	TRBV19	NA	NA	15	TRBJ1-6
CASSPLTSGGRETQYF	TGCGCCAGCAGCCCGCTGACTAGCGGGGGGCGGGAGACCCAGTACTTC	TRBV4-1	TRBD2	NA	16	TRBJ2-5
CASSLSQGAYNEQFF	TGTGCCAGCAGCTTGAGCCAGGGGGCCTACAATGAGCAGTTCTTC	TRBV5-5	TRBD1	NA	15	TRBJ2-1
CASSLGTGADYGYTF	TGTGCCAGCTCACTCGGGACAGGGGCGGACTATGGCTACACCTTC	TRBV18	TRBD1	NA	15	TRBJ1-2
CASRDRMNTEAFF	TGTGCCAGCAGAGACAGGATGAACACTGAAGCTTTCTTT	TRBV6-5	NA	NA	13	TRBJ1-1
CASSLSSAQYF	TGTGCCAGCAGCTTAAGTTCGGCGCAGTATTTT	TRBV7-9	NA	NA	11	TRBJ2-3
CASSKLGGAGNEQFF	TGTGCCAGCAGCAAGTTAGGCGGGGCGGGGAATGAGCAGTTCTTC	TRBV21-1	NA	few	15	TRBJ2-1
CASSSQPDSEQYF	TGTGCCAGCAGCTCTCAGCCGGACTCCGAGCAGTACTTC	TRBV7-6	NA	NA	13	TRBJ2-7
CASSSTGSTTNQPQHF	TGTGCCAGCAGCTCGACGGGATCTACAACTAATCAGCCCCAGCATTTT	TRBV5-8	NA	NA	16	TRBJ1-5